This T cell receptor (beta chain) appears in the sequencing data of a study of T cell changes during pregnancy in multiple sclerosis. Sequencing used immunoSEQ multiplex PCR; TCRdb keeps in-frame clones, though not all of them. The sample shows 55,000 or so clones, 92% of them seen only once. The CDR3 runs to 15 residues. Trimming shortened V by 0 bases and J by 0 bases, and 8 bases separated the two germline ends. Germline loops: CDR1 SGDLS, CDR2 YYNGEE. This TCR was recovered from a female donor with multiple sclerosis, enrolled in a pregnancy study. Sequencing was performed on CD4+ T cells from peripheral blood mononuclear cells, taken after pregnancy. This chain links TRBV9 with TRBJ2-3; D ambiguous. The CDR3 loop is CASSVGLTSTDTQYF. In DNA form, the CDR3 reads TGTGCCAGCAGCGTAGGACTGACTAGCACAGATACGCAGTATTTT.